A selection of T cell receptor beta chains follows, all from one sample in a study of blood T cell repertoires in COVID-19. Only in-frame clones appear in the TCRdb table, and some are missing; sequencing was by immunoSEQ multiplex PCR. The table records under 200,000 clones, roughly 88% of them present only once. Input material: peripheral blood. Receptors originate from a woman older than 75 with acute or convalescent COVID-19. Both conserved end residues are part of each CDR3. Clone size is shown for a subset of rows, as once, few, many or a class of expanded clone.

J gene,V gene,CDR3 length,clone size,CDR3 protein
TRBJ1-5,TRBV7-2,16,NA,CASSLAGGRVGQPQHF
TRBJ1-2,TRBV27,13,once,CASSRAREFGYTF
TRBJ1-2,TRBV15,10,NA,CASAGDGYTF
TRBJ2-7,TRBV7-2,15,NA,CASSLVQGASYEQYF
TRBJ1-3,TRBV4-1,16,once,CASSQDPAGGGNTIYF
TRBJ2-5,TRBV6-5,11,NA,CASSHQETQYF
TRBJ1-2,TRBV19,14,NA,CASKDVDRGYGYTF
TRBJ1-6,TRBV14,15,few,CASSPAEGGNSPLHF
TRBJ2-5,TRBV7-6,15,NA,CASSPLGTGQETQYF
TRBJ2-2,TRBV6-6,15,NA,CASSKGQGATGELFF
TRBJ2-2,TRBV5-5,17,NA,CASSFPLRLAGTGELFF
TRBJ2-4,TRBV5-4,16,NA,CASSLGPDRGRDIQYF
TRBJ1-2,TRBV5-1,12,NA,CASTTGTYGYTF
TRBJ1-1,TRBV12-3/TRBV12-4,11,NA,CASRRNTEAFF